Sequencing of this T cell receptor beta chain was carried out in a study of blood T cell repertoires in COVID-19. About the study: PBMCs, B-cell-depleted T cells, or T cells were the source of the cDNA or gDNA that made up the material.

In the authors' workflow: Amplification of reference gene primers was used by the study to estimate nucleated cell counts. Method: immunoSEQ multiplex PCR; TCRdb's copy keeps in-frame clones and lacks some. Clonal size and the V and J genes are those of that table, whereas D and trimming came from the DNA. The repertoire holds roughly 280,000 clones, approximately 86% seen once, with approximately 8.2% in the top ten. Sample: peripheral blood. This TCR came from a middle-aged man with active or convalescent COVID-19.

CDR3 coding DNA: TGTGCCAGCAGTGGTCAGGGGCCTTCATCGCAGTATTTT. Residues: CASSGQGPSSQYF. This chain connects TRBV2 to TRBJ2-3; tentatively, D is TRBD1 (6 bases). This CDR3 has 13 amino acids. Germline CDR1 is SNHLY and CDR2 is FYNNEI. Trimming shortened V by 4 bases and J by 10 bases, and 15 bases separated the two germline ends.